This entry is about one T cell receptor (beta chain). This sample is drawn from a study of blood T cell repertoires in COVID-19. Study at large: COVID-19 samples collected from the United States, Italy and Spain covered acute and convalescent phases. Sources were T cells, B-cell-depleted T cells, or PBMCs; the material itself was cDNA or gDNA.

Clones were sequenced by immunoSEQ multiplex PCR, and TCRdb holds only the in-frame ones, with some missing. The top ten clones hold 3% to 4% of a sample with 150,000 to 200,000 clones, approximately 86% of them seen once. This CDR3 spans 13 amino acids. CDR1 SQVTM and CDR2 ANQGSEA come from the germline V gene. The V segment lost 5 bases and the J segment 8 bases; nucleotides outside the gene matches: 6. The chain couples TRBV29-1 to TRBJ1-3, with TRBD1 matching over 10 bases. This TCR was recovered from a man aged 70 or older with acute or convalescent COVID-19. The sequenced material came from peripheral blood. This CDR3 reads CSVRQGAVDTIYF. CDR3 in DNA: TGCAGCGTTAGACAGGGGGCGGTGGACACCATATATTTT.